The T cell receptor (beta chain) under discussion was sequenced for a study of blood T cell repertoires in COVID-19. Study at large: COVID-19 samples from acute and convalescent phases originated in the United States, Italy and Spain.

The authors' processing: Amplification of reference gene primers was used by the study to estimate nucleated cell counts. The data were produced by immunoSEQ multiplex PCR, yet TCRdb's version contains in-frame clones alone and is incomplete. From that table come the V and J calls and clone size; the DNA was used to work out D and trimming. The sample carries 200,000 to 300,000 clones, 86% recorded once. The sequencing sample was made of peripheral blood. The sequence was collected from a man in his sixties with acute or convalescent COVID-19.

CDR3 sequence reads: CASSRRGPWSNQPQHF. The CDR3 DNA follows: TGTGCCAGCAGCCGCAGGGGCCCTTGGAGCAATCAGCCCCAGCATTTT. The chain joins TRBV3-1 (or the pseudogene TRBV3-2) to TRBJ1-5; D perhaps matches TRBD1 (6 bases). Germline CDR1 and CDR2: LGHDT and YNNKEL (reference sequence). Trimming took off 4 bases at V and 1 base at J, with 14 bases between the two ends. CDR3 length: 16 amino acids.